This record covers a single TCR beta chain. Its antigen specificity is not known. Base qualities are not recorded, but no much larger clone differs from it by a single base. This sample was included in a study of blood T cell repertoires in COVID-19 (dated by TCRdb to 2020 to 2022). In the study overall: The collaborator samples originated in the United States, Italy and Spain and spanned the acute and convalescent phases of COVID-19. The repertoires were released in a freely available public database intended as a resource for research on the immune response to SARS-CoV-2. The material from the prospective study consisted of cDNA or gDNA derived from T cells, B-cell-depleted T cells, or PBMCs. Where available, HLA class I and class II types were obtained from metadata supplied by the sample provider rather than from assay-based typing. Samples were obtained from the ongoing ImmuneRACE study (first 160 participants) and from 1,000 to 1,500 subjects provided by 6 global collaborators. Sample metadata almost always included a de-identified subject ID, COVID-19 status, age in years and sex. Subjects who had been exposed to COVID-19, were actively infected with it, or had recovered from it provided the deeply sampled blood TCRbeta repertoires that made up the dataset.

TCRbeta CDR3 regions were amplified from genomic DNA by means of the immunoSEQ Assay, a bias-controlled multiplex PCR. For the original study's pipeline: The number of nucleated cells in each sample was estimated by amplification of reference gene primers within the assay. To quantify the absolute abundance of each unique TCRbeta CDR3 rearrangement, sequence reads were collapsed and filtered. For each sample, productive Simpson clonality was calculated by taking the square root of Simpson's diversity index across productive rearrangements. Imported from immuneACCESS, the table was reduced by TCRdb to in-frame sequences with V and J called. These copies leave out some clones; in studies compared against another copy, an unresolved V gene accounts for under half, and the cause of the remainder is not known. V and J calls and clone size are those listed in that table; D and trimming were worked out from the DNA. Present in this sample are approximately 63,000 clones, 85% to 90% of which were seen just once. Jointly, the top ten make up 18% of the sample.

What the research found in general, with its limitations: Clinical and demographic metadata were provided uncurated, with the amount varying by source and participant.

At one collaborating source in Seattle, patients were enrolled during active infection and were followed longitudinally through the course of disease. Whole blood was collected in K2EDTA tubes by collaborating institutions according to the institutions' own protocols. For TCRbeta analysis, collaborators shipped samples as frozen whole blood, isolated PBMCs, or DNA extracted from either of those sample types. The source of this sequence is a woman aged 55-70 years with COVID-19, enrolled during active disease. Sequenced: peripheral blood.

The bases are TGTGCTAGTGCTCCCCTACAGGGCAAGCAGTACTTC. This sequence encodes CASAPLQGKQYF. Recombination linked TRBV12-5 to TRBJ2-7; the D gene is possibly TRBD1, with 6 bases matching. V is cut by 7 bases and J by 8 bases, and the space between the germline ends is 15 bases. Spanning cysteine to phenylalanine, the CDR3 consists of 12 amino acids. The only DNA kept is the CDR3, 36 bases in frame from the first base. The germline V gene provides CDR1 LGHNT and CDR2 FRNRAP. When the CDR3 is completed using the reference TRBV12-5 and TRBJ2-7 genes on either side, the full variable domain is DARVTQTPRHKVTEMGQEVTMRCQPILGHNTVFWYRQTMMQGLELLAYFRNRAPLDDSGMPKDRFSAEMPDATLATLKIQPSEPRDSAVYFCASAPLQGKQYFGPGTRLTVT.